This record covers a single T cell receptor (beta chain). The trim removed 0 bases at V and 4 bases at J, leaving 4 bases unmatched. The CDR3 runs to 16 residues. In germline, CDR1 is SGHRS, CDR2 YFSETQ. This sample was taken from a study of blood T cell repertoires in COVID-19. Authors' processing steps: Researchers report that nucleated cell counts were estimated from reference gene primer amplification. Assay used: immunoSEQ multiplex PCR; TCRdb lists only in-frame clones, some missing. Clonal size and the V and J genes are those of that table, whereas D and trimming came from the DNA. The sample holds about 86,000 clones, about nine tenths seen once.

Sequenced input: peripheral blood. The TCR sequence derives from a human donor in a cohort sampled during active COVID-19. V usage is TRBV5-1 and J usage is TRBJ2-6; 7 bases are a match to TRBD2. CDR3 DNA sequence: TGCGCCAGCAGCTTGGCCGACGGGAGGGGGGCCAACGTCCTGACTTTC. Residues: CASSLADGRGANVLTF.